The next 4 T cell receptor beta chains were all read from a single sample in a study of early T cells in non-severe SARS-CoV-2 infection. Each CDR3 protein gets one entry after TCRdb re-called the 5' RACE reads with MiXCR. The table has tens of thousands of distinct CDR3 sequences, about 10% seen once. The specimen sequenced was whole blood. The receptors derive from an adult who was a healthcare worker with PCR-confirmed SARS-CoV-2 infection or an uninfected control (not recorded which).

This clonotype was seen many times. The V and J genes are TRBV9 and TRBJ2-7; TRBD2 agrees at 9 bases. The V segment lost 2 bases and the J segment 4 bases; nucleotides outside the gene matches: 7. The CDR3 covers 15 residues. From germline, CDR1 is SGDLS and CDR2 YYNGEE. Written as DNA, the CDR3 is TGTGCCAGCAGCGTCGGGAGCGGGAGGTGGTACGAGCAGTACTTC. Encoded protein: CASSVGSGRWYEQYF.

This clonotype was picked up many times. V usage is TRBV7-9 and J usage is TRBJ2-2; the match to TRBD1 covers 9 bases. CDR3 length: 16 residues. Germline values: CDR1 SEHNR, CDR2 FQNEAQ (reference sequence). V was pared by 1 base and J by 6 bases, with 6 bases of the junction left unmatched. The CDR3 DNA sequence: TGTGCCAGCAGCTTAGGGCTACAGGGGGCCGCCGGGGAGCTGTTTTTT. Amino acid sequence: CASSLGLQGAAGELFF.

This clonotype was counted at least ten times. This CDR3 reads CASSSSMAGGTDTQYF. The CDR3 DNA sequence: TGTGCCAGCAGCTCAAGCATGGCGGGAGGGACAGATACGCAGTATTTT. The chain has TRBV11-3 and TRBJ2-3, with 9 positions matching TRBD2. The germline CDR1 and CDR2 sequences are SGHNT and YENEEA. With 4 bases clipped from V and 3 bases from J, the junction kept 8 bases outside the gene matches. The CDR3 has 16 residues.

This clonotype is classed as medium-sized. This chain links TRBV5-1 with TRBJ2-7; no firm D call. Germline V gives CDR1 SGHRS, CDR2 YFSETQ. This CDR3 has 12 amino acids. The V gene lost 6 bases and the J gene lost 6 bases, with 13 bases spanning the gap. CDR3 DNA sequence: TGCGCCAGCAATTTGGCGGACGGCGAGCAGTACTTC. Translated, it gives CASNLADGEQYF.